This TCR beta chain was profiled in a study of CD8 T cells in Susac syndrome. Findings of the study overall: The relatively small number of individuals in the TCR sequencing and HLA analysis was acknowledged by the study.

TCR beta sequences were obtained from blood CD8+ and CD4+ T cells. Through negative isolation, CD4+ and CD8+ T cells were obtained, while TEMRA cells were enriched using FACS. The CDR3 extends over 15 amino acids. Trimming took off 0 bases at V and 2 bases at J, with 8 bases between the two ends. The germline CDR1 and CDR2 sequences are LNHNV and YYDKDF (reference sequence). With regard to this clonotype: Its cognate antigen is unknown.

After extraction with the RNeasy kit, about 0.45 to 1 ug of the RNA was reverse transcribed using random hexamers. Amplification of TCR beta CDR3 used immunoSEQ multiplex PCR across 54 Vbeta and 13 Jbeta. TCRdb reprocessed the immunoSEQ multiplex PCR reads via MiXCR and lists one record per CDR3 protein. The table shows some 190,000 distinct CDR3 sequences, with approximately 94% occurring only once. The sequenced sample was CD4+ T cells from PBMCs. V usage is TRBV15 and J usage is TRBJ2-1; D uncertain. This clonotype was sampled from a human donor in good health. CDR3 in amino acids: CATSRDSGTYNEQFF. CDR3 DNA sequence: TGTGCCACCAGCAGAGATTCGGGCACCTACAATGAGCAGTTCTTC.